Listed below are T cell receptor beta chains from one sample, sequenced in a study of blood T cell repertoires in COVID-19. Sequencing used immunoSEQ multiplex PCR; TCRdb keeps in-frame clones, though not all of them. The repertoire holds 60,000 to 80,000 clones, with 75% to 85% as singletons. Sequenced: peripheral blood. These TCRs come from a man aged 50-59 years with acute or convalescent COVID-19. The conserved cysteine and the conserved F or W are not part of the CDR3 here. Each record gives: V gene, J gene, CDR3 protein.

TRBV4-1	TRBJ1-6	ASRPGPKDSPLH
TRBV11-2	TRBJ1-1	ASSPGGAEAF
TRBV4-1	TRBJ1-4	ASSQQGQDNEKLF
TRBV4-2	TRBJ1-5	ASSPVGGGNQPQH
TRBV11-2	TRBJ2-7	ASSLEWDRIYEQY
TRBV29-1	TRBJ2-7	SVEAQANSYEQY
TRBV2	TRBJ2-2	ASSRGPTGELF
TRBV6-5	TRBJ2-1	ASSSEGAEVYNEQF
TRBV6-6	TRBJ1-3	ASSYGQGLKGNTIY
TRBV9	TRBJ1-6	ASSGTGPFTGSPLH
TRBV9	TRBJ2-1	ASSVAGHNEQF
TRBV29-1	TRBJ1-1	SVEVAGARNTEAF
TRBV11-3	TRBJ1-3	ASSLLRYGNTIY
TRBV5-4	TRBJ2-1	ASSSGLAGGRNEQF
TRBV6-5	TRBJ2-2	ASSSQDRGYTGELF
TRBV6-5	TRBJ1-5	ASSAQASNQPQH
TRBV12-3/TRBV12-4	TRBJ1-5	ASSGQSNQPQH
TRBV6-5	TRBJ1-1	ASSSILGQVNTEAF
TRBV2	TRBJ1-4	ASGAAEKLF
TRBV19	TRBJ1-5	ATSPDRVERYQPQH
TRBV9	TRBJ2-3	ASSVDREGDTQY
TRBV9	TRBJ2-7	ASSPRLAGGTYEQY
TRBV15	TRBJ2-1	ATSPGGGEYYNEQF
TRBV29-1	TRBJ1-2	SVVTGAYGYT
TRBV5-1	TRBJ1-6	ASSERTGGNSPLH
TRBV7-8	TRBJ2-5	ASSPDTPPEETQY
TRBV9	TRBJ1-2	ASRNPGRGIDGYT